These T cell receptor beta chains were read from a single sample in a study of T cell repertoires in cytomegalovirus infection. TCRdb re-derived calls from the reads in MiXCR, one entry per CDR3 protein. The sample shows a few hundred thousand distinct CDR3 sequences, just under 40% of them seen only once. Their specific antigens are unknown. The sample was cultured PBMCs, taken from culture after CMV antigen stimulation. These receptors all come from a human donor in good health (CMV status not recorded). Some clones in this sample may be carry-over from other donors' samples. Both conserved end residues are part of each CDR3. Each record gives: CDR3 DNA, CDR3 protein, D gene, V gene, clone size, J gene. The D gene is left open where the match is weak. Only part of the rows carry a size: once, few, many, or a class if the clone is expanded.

CDR3nt: TGTGCCATAGACTTTCCCCCGGGACAGGGGGCCAATGAGCAGTTCTTC; CDR3aa: CAIDFPPGQGANEQFF; d_gene: TRBD1; v_gene: TRBV6-1; abundance: -; j_gene: TRBJ2-1
CDR3nt: TGTGCCAGCAGCTTCCGGGACAACGGTGGGGAACTGTTTTTT; CDR3aa: CASSFRDNGGELFF; d_gene: -; v_gene: TRBV7-8; abundance: -; j_gene: TRBJ1-4
CDR3nt: TGTGCCAGCAGCTTCGCTAGCGGGGTGGCAGATACGCAGTATTTT; CDR3aa: CASSFASGVADTQYF; d_gene: TRBD2; v_gene: TRBV7-2; abundance: few; j_gene: TRBJ2-3
CDR3nt: TGCGCCAGCAGCCCGTTCGACCTTCGGGGGGAGCTGTTTTTT; CDR3aa: CASSPFDLRGELFF; d_gene: -; v_gene: TRBV5-1; abundance: few; j_gene: TRBJ2-2
CDR3nt: TGTGCCAGCAGCTCAGATTTGGGGCAGCAGTTCTTC; CDR3aa: CASSSDLGQQFF; d_gene: -; v_gene: TRBV7-2; abundance: -; j_gene: TRBJ2-1
CDR3nt: TGCAGTGCTAGAAGTGCTAGCGGGGGCCTCTACGAGCAGTACTTC; CDR3aa: CSARSASGGLYEQYF; d_gene: TRBD2; v_gene: TRBV20-1; abundance: -; j_gene: TRBJ2-7
CDR3nt: TGTGCCAGCAGCCATTCTTTAGGACAGGGCTCCTACGAGCAGTACTTC; CDR3aa: CASSHSLGQGSYEQYF; d_gene: TRBD1; v_gene: TRBV14; abundance: few; j_gene: TRBJ2-7
CDR3nt: TGTGCCAGCAGCTGGAAAATCGGGCCCCCGCTCAATGAGCAGTTCTTC; CDR3aa: CASSWKIGPPLNEQFF; d_gene: -; v_gene: TRBV7-9; abundance: -; j_gene: TRBJ2-1
CDR3nt: TGCAGTGCTAGTGGCCTAGCGGGGGGGGACACAGATACGCAGTATTTT; CDR3aa: CSASGLAGGDTDTQYF; d_gene: TRBD2; v_gene: TRBV20-1; abundance: -; j_gene: TRBJ2-3
CDR3nt: TGTGCCAGCAGCCTACAGGTGTCGGTGCGCTACCAGTACTTC; CDR3aa: CASSLQVSVRYQYF; d_gene: -; v_gene: TRBV7-2; abundance: few; j_gene: TRBJ2-7
CDR3nt: TGTGCCAGCAGCTTAGTTTTGCGGGAGGCTAACACCGGGGAGCTGTTTTTT; CDR3aa: CASSLVLREANTGELFF; d_gene: TRBD2; v_gene: TRBV11-2; abundance: -; j_gene: TRBJ2-2
CDR3nt: TGTGCCAGCAGTTTGGGCTACACCATATATTTT; CDR3aa: CASSLGYTIYF; d_gene: -; v_gene: TRBV12-3/TRBV12-4; abundance: -; j_gene: TRBJ1-3
CDR3nt: TGTGCCAGCAGCCCAAGACGCAATGAGCAGTTCTTC; CDR3aa: CASSPRRNEQFF; d_gene: -; v_gene: TRBV7-2; abundance: -; j_gene: TRBJ2-1
CDR3nt: TGTGCCAGCACCAAACCCGGACTAGCGGGAGATGAGCAGTTCTTC; CDR3aa: CASTKPGLAGDEQFF; d_gene: TRBD2; v_gene: TRBV25-1; abundance: once; j_gene: TRBJ2-1
CDR3nt: TGTGCCAGCAGTGAATGGGCTGGGGACACTGAAGCTTTCTTT; CDR3aa: CASSEWAGDTEAFF; d_gene: -; v_gene: TRBV6-1; abundance: -; j_gene: TRBJ1-1
CDR3nt: TGTGCCAGCAGCTTATCGGGGGGGAACTATGGCTACACCTTC; CDR3aa: CASSLSGGNYGYTF; d_gene: -; v_gene: TRBV7-2; abundance: many; j_gene: TRBJ1-2
CDR3nt: TGTGCCAGAAGACAGGGTAGCGAGCAGTACTTC; CDR3aa: CARRQGSEQYF; d_gene: TRBD1; v_gene: TRBV2; abundance: -; j_gene: TRBJ2-7
CDR3nt: TGTGCCAGCAGCTTCGGGCTTGAGGGGCTCTACAATGAGCAGTTCTTC; CDR3aa: CASSFGLEGLYNEQFF; d_gene: -; v_gene: TRBV5-4; abundance: -; j_gene: TRBJ2-1
CDR3nt: TGTGCCAGCAGCTTAGAAGCCACCTACTACGAGCAGTACTTC; CDR3aa: CASSLEATYYEQYF; d_gene: -; v_gene: TRBV11-1; abundance: -; j_gene: TRBJ2-7
CDR3nt: TGTGCCGTACAAGGATCCACTAATGAAAAACTGTTTTTT; CDR3aa: CAVQGSTNEKLFF; d_gene: -; v_gene: TRBV30; abundance: -; j_gene: TRBJ1-4
CDR3nt: TGCGCCAGCAGCCCAGCCCCCTTGGGTAACTATGGCTACACCTTC; CDR3aa: CASSPAPLGNYGYTF; d_gene: -; v_gene: TRBV4-3; abundance: -; j_gene: TRBJ1-2
CDR3nt: TGTGCCAGCAGTTTAAACGGCGAGCAGTACTTC; CDR3aa: CASSLNGEQYF; d_gene: -; v_gene: TRBV12-3/TRBV12-4; abundance: few; j_gene: TRBJ2-7